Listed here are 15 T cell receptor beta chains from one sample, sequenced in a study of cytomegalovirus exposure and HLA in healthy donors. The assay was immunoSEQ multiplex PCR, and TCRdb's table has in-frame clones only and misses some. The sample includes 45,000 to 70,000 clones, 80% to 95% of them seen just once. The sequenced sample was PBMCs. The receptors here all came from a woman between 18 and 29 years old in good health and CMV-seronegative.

CDR3 amino acids: CASSLARGGIRIGDTQYF. Written as DNA, the CDR3 is TGTGCCAGCAGCTTGGCGCGGGGGGGCATTCGAATTGGGGATACGCAGTATTTT. This chain links TRBV5-6 with TRBJ2-3; TRBD2 agrees at 9 bases. CDR1 SGHDT and CDR2 YYEEEE come from the germline V gene. This CDR3 comprises 18 residues. Germline trimming cut 0 bases from V and 6 bases from J; bases unmatched to any gene: 14.

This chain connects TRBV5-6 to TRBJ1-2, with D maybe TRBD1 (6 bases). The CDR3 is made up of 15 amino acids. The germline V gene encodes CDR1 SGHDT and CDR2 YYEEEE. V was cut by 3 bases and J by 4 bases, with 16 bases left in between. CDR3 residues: CASSSRPKGVYGYTF. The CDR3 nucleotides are TGTGCCAGCAGCTCGCGACCGAAGGGGGTCTATGGCTACACCTTC.

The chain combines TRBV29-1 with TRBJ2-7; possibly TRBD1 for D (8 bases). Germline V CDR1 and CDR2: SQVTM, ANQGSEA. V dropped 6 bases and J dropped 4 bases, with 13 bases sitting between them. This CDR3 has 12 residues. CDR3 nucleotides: TGCAGCGTACAGGGGGGGATTTACGAGCAGTACTTC. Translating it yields CSVQGGIYEQYF.

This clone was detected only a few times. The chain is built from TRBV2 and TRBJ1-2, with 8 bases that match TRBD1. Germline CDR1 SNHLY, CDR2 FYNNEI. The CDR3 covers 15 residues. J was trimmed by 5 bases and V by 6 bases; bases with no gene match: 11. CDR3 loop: CASRINRGSRYGYTF. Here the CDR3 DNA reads TGTGCCAGCAGGATCAACAGGGGGAGTCGGTATGGCTACACCTTC. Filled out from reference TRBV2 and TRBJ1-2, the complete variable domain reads EPEVTQTPSHQVTQMGQEVILRCVPISNHLYFYWYRQILGQKVEFLVSFYNNEISEKSEIFDDQFSVERPDGSNFTLKIRSTKLEDSAMYFCASRINRGSRYGYTFGSGTRLTVV.

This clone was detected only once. The CDR3 nucleotides are TGTGCCAGCAGCGTCCCAGCGGGGGGTAGGGAGACCCAGTACTTC. Its protein product is CASSVPAGGRETQYF. This chain uses TRBV2 with TRBJ2-5; the match to TRBD2 covers 9 bases. This CDR3 is built from 15 residues. The germline gives CDR1 SNHLY, CDR2 FYNNEI. V shed 6 bases and J 5 bases; nucleotides not matched to a gene: 10.

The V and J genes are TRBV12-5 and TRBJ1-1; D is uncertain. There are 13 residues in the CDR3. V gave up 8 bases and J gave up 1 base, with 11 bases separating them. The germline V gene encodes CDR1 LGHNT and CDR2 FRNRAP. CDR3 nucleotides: TGTGCTAGTCGCGTAAGAGAGAACACTGAAGCTTTCTTT. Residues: CASRVRENTEAFF.

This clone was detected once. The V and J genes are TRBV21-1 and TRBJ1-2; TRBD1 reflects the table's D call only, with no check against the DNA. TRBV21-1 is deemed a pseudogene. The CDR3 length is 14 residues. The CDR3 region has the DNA TGTGCCAGGCCGAACAGGACGGTGGTCGGGTGCTACACCTTC. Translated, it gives CARPNRTVVGCYTF.

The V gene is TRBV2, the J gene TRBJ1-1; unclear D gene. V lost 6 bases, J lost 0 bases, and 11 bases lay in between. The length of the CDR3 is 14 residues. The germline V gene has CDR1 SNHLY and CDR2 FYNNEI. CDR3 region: CASRGGKVNTEAFF. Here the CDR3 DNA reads TGTGCCAGCAGAGGCGGTAAAGTGAACACTGAAGCTTTCTTT.

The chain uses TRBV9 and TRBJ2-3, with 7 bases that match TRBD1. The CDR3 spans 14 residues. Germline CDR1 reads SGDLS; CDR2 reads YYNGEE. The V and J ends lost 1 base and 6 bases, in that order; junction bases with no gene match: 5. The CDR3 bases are TGTGCCAGCAGCGTATTACAGGGGTGGGATACGCAGTATTTT. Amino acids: CASSVLQGWDTQYF.

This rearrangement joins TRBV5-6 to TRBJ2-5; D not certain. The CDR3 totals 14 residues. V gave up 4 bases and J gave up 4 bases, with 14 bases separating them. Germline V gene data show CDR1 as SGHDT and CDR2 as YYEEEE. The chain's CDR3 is CASSGTKMGETQYF. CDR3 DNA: TGTGCCAGCAGCGGAACTAAAATGGGAGAGACCCAGTACTTC.

This CDR3 reads CSVEVLTGHAGNTIYF. Here the CDR3 DNA reads TGCAGCGTTGAAGTGTTAACAGGGCATGCTGGAAACACCATATATTTT. The J gene is TRBJ1-3, the V gene TRBV29-1; D perhaps matches TRBD1 (6 bases). V gave up 1 base and J gave up 2 bases, with 15 bases separating them. This CDR3 has 16 residues. Germline V gives CDR1 SQVTM, CDR2 ANQGSEA.

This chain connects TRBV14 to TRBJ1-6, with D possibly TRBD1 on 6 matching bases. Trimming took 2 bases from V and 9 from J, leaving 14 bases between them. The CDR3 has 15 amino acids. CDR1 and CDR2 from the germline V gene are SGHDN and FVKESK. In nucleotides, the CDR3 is TGTGCCAGCAGCCAAATAGGGGGTTTTCGTTCACCCCTCCACTTT. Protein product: CASSQIGGFRSPLHF.

This CDR3 is CARSTGHVAEAFF. In DNA, the CDR3 is TGTGCCAGGTCCACAGGGCATGTCGCTGAAGCTTTCTTT. V usage is TRBV2 and J usage is TRBJ1-1, with D possibly TRBD1 on 6 matching bases. This CDR3 has 13 amino acids. With 9 bases removed from V and 6 bases from J, the gap between germline ends came to 17 bases. The germline V gene has CDR1 SNHLY and CDR2 FYNNEI.

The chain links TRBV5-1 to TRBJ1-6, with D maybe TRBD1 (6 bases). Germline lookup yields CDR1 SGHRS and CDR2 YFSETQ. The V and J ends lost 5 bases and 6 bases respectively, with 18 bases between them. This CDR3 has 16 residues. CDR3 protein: CASRSSTGARNSPLHF. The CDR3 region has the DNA TGCGCCAGCAGGTCGTCGACAGGAGCGCGTAATTCACCCCTCCACTTT.

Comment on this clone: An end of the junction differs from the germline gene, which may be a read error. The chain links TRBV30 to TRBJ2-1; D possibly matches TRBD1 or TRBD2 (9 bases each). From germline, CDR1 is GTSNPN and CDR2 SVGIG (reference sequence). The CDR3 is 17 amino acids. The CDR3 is CAWSLVHRTGEGSGSLF. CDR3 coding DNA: TGTGCCTGGAGCCTCGTCCATAGGACAGGGGAGGGTAGCGGGAGCCTCTTC.